This T cell receptor (beta chain) was retrieved from a study of a mutant IDH1 vaccine in newly diagnosed glioma. Study summary: Receipt of radiotherapy, temozolomide, or both preceded the study, and most received both.

Noted time point: week 47, end of study. In every dose of vaccine, 300 ug of mutant IDH1 20-mer peptide was given alongside topical imiquimod. As regards this clone: Its antigen is as yet unknown.

Profiled with immunoSEQ multiplex PCR; TCRdb holds only in-frame clones, not every one. The sample consists of some 57,000 clones, roughly 72% of them appearing once. This CDR3 has 15 amino acids. V was cut by 2 bases and J by 3 bases, with 13 bases left in between. Germline assignment: CDR1 LGHNA and CDR2 YSLEER. The sample in question was PBMCs, obtained from a glioma patient whose treatment included an IDH1 peptide vaccine. The rearrangement uses TRBV4-3 and TRBJ1-1; maybe TRBD1 (6 bases). This receptor was identified in a woman aged 40 to 50 with glioma. Some clones in this sample may be carry-over from other donors' samples. In DNA form, the CDR3 reads TGCGCCAGCAGCCAAATAGGGGGGGTGGACACTGAAGCTTTCTTT. It is translated as CASSQIGGVDTEAFF.